One and the same sample provided the 21 T cell receptor beta chains below, sequenced in a study of cytomegalovirus exposure and HLA in healthy donors (dated by TCRdb to 2017 to 2019). Library preparation used the immunoSEQ multiplex PCR assay. A mixture of 60 forward primers for TCR Vbeta segments and 13 reverse primers for TCR Jbeta segments was used in the multiplex PCR. Entries here come from immuneACCESS through TCRdb and include only in-frame sequences with V and J called. Some clones fail to appear in such tables; in the studies checked, an unresolved V gene covers under half of the shortfall, and the cause of the remainder is unknown. A total of about 120,000 clones appear in this sample, about four fifths of them only once. Clones ranked in the top ten supply 1.5% to 2% of the sample. The sample was PBMCs. These receptors came from a woman aged 18-29 years in good health and CMV-seronegative.

This chain links TRBV7-2 with TRBJ2-3, with TRBD2 matching 10 bases. V shed 5 bases, J shed 1 base, and the junction held 6 bases outside the gene matches. There are 16 residues in the CDR3. From germline, CDR1 is SGHTA and CDR2 FQGNSA. The CDR3 DNA reads TGTGCCAGCAGCCCCCTGCTAGCGGGGGGCACAGATACGCAGTATTTT. Protein: CASSPLLAGGTDTQYF.

The rearrangement uses TRBV6-6 and TRBJ2-1; tentative D call: TRBD2 (6 bases). The V end was cut by 8 bases, the J end by 9 bases, with 14 bases between. CDR1 and CDR2 (germline): MNHNY, SVGAGI (reference sequence). This CDR3 is 12 amino acids long. The CDR3 here is CASGTEGLEQFF. CDR3 in DNA: TGTGCCAGCGGCACGGAGGGACTTGAGCAGTTCTTC.

The chain links TRBV25-1 to TRBJ1-2; no definite D call. Germline V gene sequence: CDR1 MGHDK, CDR2 SYGVNS. Deletions cut 1 base from V and 2 bases from J, with 8 bases between. The CDR3 spans 14 residues. CDR3 DNA: TGTGCCAGCAGTGAATGGTCGGGGAACTATGGCTACACCTTC. The encoded protein is CASSEWSGNYGYTF.

The chain is built from TRBV28 and TRBJ1-1; D gene unclear. The CDR3 contains 12 residues. V lost 3 bases to trimming and J lost 6 bases, with 8 bases between them. In germline, CDR1 is MDHEN, CDR2 SYDVKM. The CDR3 loop reads CASSLRAAEAFF. For the CDR3, the DNA is TGTGCCAGCAGTTTGAGGGCCGCTGAAGCTTTCTTT.

The CDR3, as DNA: TGCGCCAGCAGCCGAGAGGCGGGGGAAGGCGAGCAGTACTTC. This translates into CASSREAGEGEQYF. The chain links TRBV4-1 to TRBJ2-7, with 7 bases fitting TRBD2. The CDR3 sequence is 14 residues long. Germline values: CDR1 MGHRA, CDR2 YSYEKL. J was trimmed by 6 bases and V by 4 bases; bases with no gene match: 9.

The genes are TRBV9 and TRBJ2-7, with D tentatively TRBD1 (6 bases). Germline CDR1 SGDLS, CDR2 YYNGEE. The CDR3 runs 14 residues. The ends were cut back, 4 bases at V and 3 bases at J, with 14 bases in the middle. Here the CDR3 reads CASSSARTDYEQYF. The CDR3 region has the DNA TGTGCCAGCAGCTCCGCCCGGACAGACTACGAGCAGTACTTC.

The chain is built from TRBV5-1 and TRBJ1-1, with 7 positions matching TRBD1. The CDR3 sequence is 13 residues long. V lost 4 bases to trimming and J lost 9 bases; unmatched junction nucleotides: 9. The germline V gene has CDR1 SGHRS and CDR2 YFSETQ. Here the CDR3 DNA reads TGCGCCAGCAGCATCACTCCAGGGGGACAAGCTTTCTTT. Protein sequence: CASSITPGGQAFF.

This chain connects TRBV18 to TRBJ2-2; TRBD2 matches 8 bases. V was pared by 2 bases and J by 4 bases, with 3 bases of the junction left unmatched. Per germline, CDR1 KGHSH and CDR2 LQKENI. The CDR3 extends over 15 amino acids. The CDR3 is CASSPGSGGTGELFF. The CDR3 DNA sequence: TGTGCCAGCTCACCAGGGAGCGGGGGCACCGGGGAGCTGTTTTTT.

The rearrangement joins TRBV27 to TRBJ1-6, with TRBD1 matching 7 bases. Germline V lookup: CDR1 MNHEY, CDR2 SMNVEV (reference sequence). Trimming cost V 7 bases and J 6 bases; bases outside gene matches: 9. This CDR3 region has 15 residues. The CDR3 loop is CASTSRTGPNSPLHF. As DNA, the CDR3 is TGTGCCAGCACCTCGCGGACAGGACCTAATTCACCCCTCCACTTT.

V and J are TRBV27 and TRBJ2-3, with 8 bases lining up with TRBD2. V shed 5 bases and J 0 bases; nucleotides not matched to a gene: 10. The CDR3 covers 17 residues. Germline V lookup: CDR1 MNHEY, CDR2 SMNVEV (reference sequence). The CDR3 nucleotides are TGTGCCAGCAGTCCCCTAGGTAGCGGGACTAGCACAGATACGCAGTATTTT. Translating gives CASSPLGSGTSTDTQYF.

The chain uses TRBV19 and TRBJ1-4, with TRBD1 as a possible D gene (5 bases). V was trimmed by 7 bases and J by 4 bases, leaving 16 bases between them. This CDR3 comprises 15 residues. Germline CDR1 is LNHDA and CDR2 is SQIVND (reference sequence). The CDR3 reads CASTPGGTINEKLFF. The CDR3 DNA is TGTGCCAGTACCCCGGGGGGGACTATTAATGAAAAACTGTTTTTT.

This rearrangement joins TRBV5-6 to TRBJ1-6; 9 bases line up with TRBD1. Germline assignment: CDR1 SGHDT and CDR2 YYEEEE. The CDR3 is made up of 15 amino acids. V was clipped by 3 bases and J by 11 bases; unmatched bases: 9. The CDR3 protein is CASSSGTGKLAPLHF. The CDR3 DNA sequence: TGTGCCAGCAGCTCCGGGACAGGGAAATTGGCACCCCTCCACTTT.

This clone was seen only a few times. This chain connects TRBV27 to TRBJ1-6; 7 nucleotides match TRBD1. The trim removed 4 bases at V and 8 bases at J, leaving 8 bases unmatched. The CDR3 consists of 15 residues. Germline CDR1 MNHEY, CDR2 SMNVEV (reference sequence). In DNA form, the CDR3 reads TGTGCCAGCAGTTACTACAGGGGTAGGGATTCACCCCTCCACTTT. It is translated as CASSYYRGRDSPLHF.

This chain connects TRBV14 to TRBJ1-6, with TRBD1 matching 7 bases. V shed 5 bases and J 6 bases; nucleotides not matched to a gene: 4. The CDR3 runs to 14 residues. Germline V gene lookup returns CDR1 SGHDN and CDR2 FVKESK. The CDR3 here is CASSGHRGNSPLHF. The CDR3 nucleotides are TGTGCCAGCAGCGGTCACAGGGGTAATTCACCCCTCCACTTT.

The V and J genes are TRBV28 and TRBJ1-6; the match to TRBD1 covers 8 bases. The CDR3 has 16 residues. Unmatched junction bases numbered 9, after V lost 4 bases and J lost 7 bases. CDR1 is MDHEN and CDR2 is SYDVKM in the germline V gene. The chain's CDR3 is CASSSLRTGTNSPLHF. CDR3 DNA: TGTGCCAGCAGTTCGCTTCGGACAGGGACAAATTCACCCCTCCACTTT.

J is TRBJ1-4 and V is TRBV5-1, with 7 bases matching TRBD1. J gave up 8 bases and V 1 base, and 11 bases lay outside the gene matches. Germline V gene lookup returns CDR1 SGHRS and CDR2 YFSETQ. The CDR3 loop spans 16 amino acids. CDR3 sequence: CASSLSPQGVGEKLFF. The CDR3 DNA is TGCGCCAGCAGCTTGTCACCTCAGGGGGTCGGGGAAAAACTGTTTTTT.

The chain is built from TRBV19 and TRBJ1-1; D not resolved. The CDR3 has 14 residues. Trimming took 7 bases from V and 1 from J, leaving 13 bases between them. CDR1 is LNHDA, CDR2 SQIVND, per germline (reference sequence). The CDR3 DNA reads TGTGCCAGTACTCCATCGGGTGGGAACACTGAAGCTTTCTTT. Its translation: CASTPSGGNTEAFF.

The gene calls are TRBV27 and TRBJ1-1; D is uncertain. V was pared by 7 bases and J by 1 base, with 10 bases between. CDR3 length: 13 residues. Germline loops: CDR1 MNHEY, CDR2 SMNVEV (reference sequence). The CDR3 reads CASNLRGNTEAFF. The CDR3 region has the DNA TGTGCCAGCAACCTCAGAGGGAACACTGAAGCTTTCTTT.

V usage is TRBV5-4 and J usage is TRBJ2-7; D perhaps matches TRBD1 (7 bases). Germline V gene sequence: CDR1 SGHNT, CDR2 YYREEE (reference sequence). The CDR3 has 15 amino acids. Trimming removed 3 bases from V and 1 base from J, with 14 bases in between. CDR3 sequence reads: CASSYRQGGSYEQYF. In DNA form, the CDR3 reads TGTGCCAGCAGCTACCGACAGGGAGGTTCCTACGAGCAGTACTTC.

The chain links TRBV5-1 to TRBJ2-3; D is unresolved. The V gene lost 4 bases and the J gene lost 0 bases, with 9 bases spanning the gap. Germline assignment: CDR1 SGHRS and CDR2 YFSETQ. The CDR3 length is 14 residues. CDR3 nucleotide sequence: TGCGCCAGCAGCCTGGAGCCTAGCACAGATACGCAGTATTTT. The encoded protein is CASSLEPSTDTQYF.

Comment on this clone: No conserved phenylalanine or tryptophan is present at the end of the CDR3, so a read error is the likely explanation. This chain uses TRBV5-4 with TRBJ1-1; 9 bases agree with TRBD1. With V trimmed by 2 bases and J by 0 bases, 5 bases remained unmatched. CDR1 SGHNT and CDR2 YYREEE come from the germline V gene (reference sequence). This CDR3 spans 16 amino acids. In DNA, the CDR3 is TGTGCCAGCAGCTTTCCGGGGACAGGGCTGAACACTGAAGCTTTCGTT. Protein sequence: CASSFPGTGLNTEAFV.